The rows below give T cell receptor beta chains drawn from one sample of a study of glioma-infiltrating T cells. TCRdb independently ran MiXCR on the multiplex PCR reads; one entry per CDR3 protein. The data hold about 140,000 distinct CDR3 sequences, with 30% to 40% observed a single time. Material: glioma tissue, nonneoplastic brain tissue, or PBMCs (not recorded which). These receptors came from a human donor with low-grade glioma or glioblastoma, undergoing nonglioma brain surgery, or in good health (not recorded which). The conserved cysteine and the conserved F or W are not part of the CDR3 here.

v_call	j_call	cdr3_aa
TRBV5-1	TRBJ2-7	ASSGTGINEQY
TRBV28	TRBJ1-2	ASSSENRGYGYT
TRBV7-9	TRBJ1-1	ASSPWTGLNTEAF
TRBV7-2	TRBJ1-1	ASSDSAGTDEAF
TRBV28	TRBJ1-2	ASSRPGQQASGYT
TRBV3-1	TRBJ1-1	ASSQTLTGSTEAF
TRBV15	TRBJ2-3	ATSRGEGDRRKQSTDTQY
TRBV6-1	TRBJ1-2	ASSPGGQTYGYT
TRBV6-1	TRBJ1-1	ASRRDRVGTEAF
TRBV6-1	TRBJ1-1	ASRTLQAGTEAF
TRBV15	TRBJ2-7	ATSRDRGQYEQY
TRBV27	TRBJ1-6	ASSFPTGNNSPLH
TRBV10-3	TRBJ1-1	AISERQGNTEAF
TRBV6-2/TRBV6-3	TRBJ2-1	ASSAGQRKPYNEQF
TRBV20-1	TRBJ2-7	SARRGGDRVPYEQY
TRBV2	TRBJ2-1	ASRDRGTYNEQF
TRBV27	TRBJ1-6	ASSSGLLSPLH
TRBV29-1	TRBJ2-7	SVEEAVRGPHEQY
TRBV28	TRBJ1-5	ASRTVNQPQH
TRBV6-1	TRBJ1-6	ASSDGVSSYNSPLH
TRBV28	TRBJ2-5	ASSLLTAETQY
TRBV5-1	TRBJ2-7	ASSVSLSYEQY
TRBV24-1	TRBJ1-2	ATSETDRGRGYT
TRBV7-2	TRBJ2-5	ASSLVGDGTGVGSQY
TRBV7-2	TRBJ1-6	ASSQNPPGANSPLH
TRBV12-3/TRBV12-4	TRBJ2-2	ASSLTSGGGAGELF